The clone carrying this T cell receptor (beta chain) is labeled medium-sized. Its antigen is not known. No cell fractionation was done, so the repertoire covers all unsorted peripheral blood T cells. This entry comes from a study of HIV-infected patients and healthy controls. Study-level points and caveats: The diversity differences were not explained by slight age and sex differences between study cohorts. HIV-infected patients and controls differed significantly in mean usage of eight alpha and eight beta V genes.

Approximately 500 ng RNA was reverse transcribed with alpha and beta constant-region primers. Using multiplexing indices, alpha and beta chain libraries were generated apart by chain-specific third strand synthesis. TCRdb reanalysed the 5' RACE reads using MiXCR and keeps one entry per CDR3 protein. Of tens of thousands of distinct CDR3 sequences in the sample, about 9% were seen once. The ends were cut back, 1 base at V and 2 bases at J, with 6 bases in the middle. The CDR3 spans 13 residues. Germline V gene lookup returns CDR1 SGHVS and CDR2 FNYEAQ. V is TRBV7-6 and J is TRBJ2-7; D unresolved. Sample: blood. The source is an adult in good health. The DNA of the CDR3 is TGTGCCAGCAGCTTAGGCGGCACCTACGAGCAGTACTTC. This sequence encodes CASSLGGTYEQYF.